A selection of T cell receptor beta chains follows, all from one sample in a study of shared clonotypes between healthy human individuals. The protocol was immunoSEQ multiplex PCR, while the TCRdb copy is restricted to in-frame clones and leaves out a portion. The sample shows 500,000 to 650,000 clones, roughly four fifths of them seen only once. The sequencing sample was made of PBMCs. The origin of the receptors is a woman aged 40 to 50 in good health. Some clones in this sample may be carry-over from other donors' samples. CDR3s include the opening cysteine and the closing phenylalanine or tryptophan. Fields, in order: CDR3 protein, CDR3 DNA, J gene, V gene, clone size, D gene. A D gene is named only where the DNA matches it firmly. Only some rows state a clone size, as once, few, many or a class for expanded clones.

CDR3: CASSLGAGGPYEQYF; DNA: TGCGCCAGCAGCTTGGGCGCGGGAGGCCCCTACGAGCAGTACTTC; J: TRBJ2-7; V: TRBV5-1; size: once; D: TRBD2
CDR3: CASSTRPVETQYF; DNA: TGTGCCAGTAGTACCAGACCCGTTGAGACCCAGTACTTC; J: TRBJ2-5; V: TRBV19; size: NA; D: NA
CDR3: CASSQYGSVNTEAFF; DNA: TGTGCCAGCAGCCAATATGGCAGCGTGAACACTGAAGCTTTCTTT; J: TRBJ1-1; V: TRBV14; size: NA; D: NA
CDR3: CASSSVGGLGTGELFF; DNA: TGTGCCAGCAGCTCAGTCGGGGGGCTTGGCACCGGGGAGCTGTTTTTT; J: TRBJ2-2; V: TRBV9; size: once; D: NA
CDR3: CASIWGGLNTGELFF; DNA: TGTGCCAGCATATGGGGGGGTTTGAACACCGGGGAGCTGTTTTTT; J: TRBJ2-2; V: TRBV28; size: NA; D: TRBD2
CDR3: CASGSYRGRGGEQFF; DNA: TGTGCCAGCGGGTCTTACAGGGGTAGGGGAGGTGAGCAGTTCTTC; J: TRBJ2-1; V: TRBV27; size: NA; D: NA
CDR3: CASQNYRETEAFF; DNA: TGTGCCAGTCAAAATTATAGGGAGACTGAAGCTTTCTTT; J: TRBJ1-1; V: TRBV19; size: once; D: NA
CDR3: CASSPQGAGEQYF; DNA: TGTGCCAGCTCACCACAGGGGGCTGGTGAGCAGTACTTC; J: TRBJ2-7; V: TRBV18; size: NA; D: TRBD1
CDR3: CASTSGKDEQYF; DNA: TGTGCCAGCACTAGCGGGAAAGACGAGCAGTACTTC; J: TRBJ2-7; V: TRBV28; size: NA; D: TRBD2
CDR3: CASEGQLNTEAFF; DNA: TGTGCCAGCGAGGGACAGTTGAACACTGAAGCTTTCTTT; J: TRBJ1-1; V: TRBV6-1; size: NA; D: TRBD1
CDR3: CASRTRGLAGPNEQFF; DNA: TGTGCCAGCAGGACCCGGGGACTAGCGGGGCCCAATGAGCAGTTCTTC; J: TRBJ2-1; V: TRBV6-6; size: NA; D: TRBD2
CDR3: CASSWASETQYF; DNA: TGTGCCAGCAGCTGGGCCTCGGAGACCCAGTACTTC; J: TRBJ2-5; V: TRBV7-9; size: NA; D: NA
CDR3: CASSTRDGGNQPQHF; DNA: TGTGCCAGCAGTACACGGGACGGGGGAAATCAGCCCCAGCATTTT; J: TRBJ1-5; V: TRBV27; size: once; D: NA
CDR3: CASSPRTHGNEKLFF; DNA: TGTGCCAGCAGCCCGAGGACCCACGGGAATGAAAAACTGTTTTTT; J: TRBJ1-4; V: TRBV27; size: NA; D: NA
CDR3: CASSKPRRAASGSEYNEQFF; DNA: TGTGCCAGCAGCAAACCACGCCGCGCGGCTAGCGGGAGCGAGTACAATGAGCAGTTCTTC; J: TRBJ2-1; V: TRBV21-1; size: NA; D: NA
CDR3: CASSPAGSSYNEQFF; DNA: TGTGCCAGCAGTCCAGCGGGCAGCTCCTACAATGAGCAGTTCTTC; J: TRBJ2-1; V: TRBV28; size: NA; D: NA
CDR3: CASSLEGLGASGNTIYF; DNA: TGCGCCAGCAGCTTGGAAGGGCTTGGTGCCTCTGGAAACACCATATATTTT; J: TRBJ1-3; V: TRBV5-1; size: few; D: NA
CDR3: CASKVPSYNEQFF; DNA: TGTGCCAGCAAAGTACCATCATACAATGAGCAGTTCTTC; J: TRBJ2-1; V: TRBV7-2; size: few; D: NA
CDR3: CASSRDTGRHSPLHF; DNA: TGTGCCAGCAGTCGGGACACGGGGCGGCATTCACCCCTCCACTTT; J: TRBJ1-6; V: TRBV2; size: once; D: NA
CDR3: CASSPGGELTDTQYF; DNA: TGTGCCAGCAGCCCCGGGGGGGAACTCACAGATACGCAGTATTTT; J: TRBJ2-3; V: TRBV27; size: few; D: TRBD2
CDR3: CASSGRVGETQYF; DNA: TGTGCCAGCAGTGGGAGGGTGGGAGAGACCCAGTACTTC; J: TRBJ2-5; V: TRBV2; size: NA; D: NA
CDR3: CAWSGPRTGRGNTIYF; DNA: TGTGCCTGGAGCGGACCACGGACAGGGCGAGGAAACACCATATATTTT; J: TRBJ1-3; V: TRBV30; size: NA; D: TRBD1
CDR3: CAWRGQGQETQYF; DNA: TGTGCCTGGAGGGGACAGGGGCAAGAGACCCAGTACTTC; J: TRBJ2-5; V: TRBV30; size: NA; D: TRBD1
CDR3: CASSLRDGTGYTF; DNA: TGTGCCAGCAGTTTAAGAGACGGAACCGGCTACACCTTC; J: TRBJ1-2; V: TRBV28; size: NA; D: NA
CDR3: CASREGLWSEQYF; DNA: TGTGCCAGCAGGGAGGGCCTTTGGTCCGAGCAGTACTTC; J: TRBJ2-7; V: TRBV7-2; size: few; D: NA
CDR3: CASRTLDRGLYEQYF; DNA: TGTGCCAGCAGAACTTTGGACAGGGGGCTGTACGAGCAGTACTTC; J: TRBJ2-7; V: TRBV21-1; size: NA; D: NA
CDR3: CASSSRAGGTTYEQYF; DNA: TGCGCCAGCAGCTCCCGAGCGGGAGGAACTACCTACGAGCAGTACTTC; J: TRBJ2-7; V: TRBV5-1; size: once; D: TRBD2
CDR3: CASSKRTRFTEAFF; DNA: TGCGCCAGCAGCAAGAGGACAAGGTTCACTGAAGCTTTCTTT; J: TRBJ1-1; V: TRBV27; size: NA; D: NA
CDR3: CASSLVASDTQYF; DNA: TGTGCCAGCAGCTTAGTGGCCTCAGATACGCAGTATTTT; J: TRBJ2-3; V: TRBV7-2; size: NA; D: NA
CDR3: CASRSSGHYEQYF; DNA: TGCGCCAGCCGCTCAAGCGGGCACTACGAGCAGTACTTC; J: TRBJ2-7; V: TRBV5-1; size: NA; D: NA
CDR3: CASSLLYTEAFF; DNA: TGTGCCAGCAGCTTATTGTACACTGAAGCTTTCTTT; J: TRBJ1-1; V: TRBV7-2; size: NA; D: NA
CDR3: CASRGQAGVGEQFF; DNA: TGCGCCAGCAGGGGGCAAGCGGGAGTAGGAGAGCAGTTCTTC; J: TRBJ2-1; V: TRBV5-1; size: few; D: TRBD2
CDR3: CAWSVQSGVGQPQHF; DNA: TGTGCCTGGAGTGTACAATCGGGGGTAGGTCAGCCCCAGCATTTT; J: TRBJ1-5; V: TRBV30; size: NA; D: NA
CDR3: CASSHTDKAYEQYF; DNA: TGCGCCAGCAGCCACACGGACAAGGCCTACGAGCAGTACTTC; J: TRBJ2-7; V: TRBV4-1; size: NA; D: NA
CDR3: CASSLGAGGPHNEQFF; DNA: TGCGCCAGCAGCTTGGGGGCGGGAGGGCCCCACAATGAGCAGTTCTTC; J: TRBJ2-1; V: TRBV5-1; size: NA; D: TRBD2
CDR3: CASRSGQGTYEQYF; DNA: TGTGCCAGCCGTTCGGGACAGGGGACCTACGAGCAGTACTTC; J: TRBJ2-7; V: TRBV28; size: NA; D: TRBD1
CDR3: CAWSRLAATQETQYF; DNA: TGTGCCTGGAGCCGGCTAGCGGCAACGCAAGAGACCCAGTACTTC; J: TRBJ2-5; V: TRBV30; size: NA; D: TRBD2
CDR3: CASSDSANYGYTF; DNA: TGTGCCAGCAGTGATTCGGCCAACTATGGCTACACCTTC; J: TRBJ1-2; V: TRBV2; size: few; D: NA
CDR3: CSARQGAGGYTF; DNA: TGCAGCGCTCGACAGGGGGCTGGTGGCTACACCTTC; J: TRBJ1-2; V: TRBV29-1; size: NA; D: TRBD1
CDR3: CASSLGSAGGTQYF; DNA: TGTGCCAGCAGCTTAGGGTCAGCGGGAGGGACCCAGTACTTC; J: TRBJ2-5; V: TRBV7-9; size: many; D: TRBD2
CDR3: CASSPTGGPYEQYF; DNA: TGTGCCAGCAGCCCGACAGGGGGCCCCTACGAGCAGTACTTC; J: TRBJ2-7; V: TRBV13; size: NA; D: TRBD1
CDR3: CASSEVAGMDGYTF; DNA: TGTGCCAGCAGTGAAGTCGCAGGGATGGATGGCTACACCTTC; J: TRBJ1-2; V: TRBV6-1; size: NA; D: NA
CDR3: CASSYPPVGSGRTNTGELFF; DNA: TGTGCCAGCAGTTACCCTCCGGTTGGTAGCGGGAGGACGAACACCGGGGAGCTGTTTTTT; J: TRBJ2-2; V: TRBV28; size: NA; D: TRBD2
CDR3: CASSTLTDRINEKLFF; DNA: TGTGCCAGCAGCACCCTCACCGACAGGATAAATGAAAAACTGTTTTTT; J: TRBJ1-4; V: TRBV13; size: NA; D: NA
CDR3: CASSLVAGGYNEQFF; DNA: TGCGCCAGCAGCTTGGTAGCGGGAGGCTACAATGAGCAGTTCTTC; J: TRBJ2-1; V: TRBV5-1; size: NA; D: TRBD2
CDR3: CAWNPGQGYEQYF; DNA: TGTGCCTGGAATCCGGGACAGGGATACGAGCAGTACTTC; J: TRBJ2-7; V: TRBV30; size: NA; D: TRBD1
CDR3: CAISEVREGQPQHF; DNA: TGTGCCATCAGTGAGGTAAGGGAGGGCCAGCCCCAGCATTTT; J: TRBJ1-5; V: TRBV10-3; size: NA; D: NA
CDR3: CAWSLGGTGRNQPQHF; DNA: TGTGCCTGGAGTCTGGGCGGGACAGGACGCAATCAGCCCCAGCATTTT; J: TRBJ1-5; V: TRBV30; size: NA; D: TRBD1
CDR3: CASSSPGEGEKLFF; DNA: TGTGCCAGCAGCTCACCGGGGGAAGGTGAAAAACTGTTTTTT; J: TRBJ1-4; V: TRBV28; size: few; D: NA
CDR3: CASSSPGPLNTEAFF; DNA: TGTGCCAGCAGCTCCCCCGGGCCACTGAACACTGAAGCTTTCTTT; J: TRBJ1-1; V: TRBV28; size: once; D: NA
CDR3: CASSEAQGRGTQYF; DNA: TGTGCCAGCAGTGAAGCCCAGGGGCGGGGGACCCAGTACTTC; J: TRBJ2-5; V: TRBV6-1; size: NA; D: NA
CDR3: CASSTGQGWGPGTEAFF; DNA: TGTGCCAGCAGCACGGGACAGGGGTGGGGTCCGGGCACTGAAGCTTTCTTT; J: TRBJ1-1; V: TRBV7-9; size: NA; D: TRBD1